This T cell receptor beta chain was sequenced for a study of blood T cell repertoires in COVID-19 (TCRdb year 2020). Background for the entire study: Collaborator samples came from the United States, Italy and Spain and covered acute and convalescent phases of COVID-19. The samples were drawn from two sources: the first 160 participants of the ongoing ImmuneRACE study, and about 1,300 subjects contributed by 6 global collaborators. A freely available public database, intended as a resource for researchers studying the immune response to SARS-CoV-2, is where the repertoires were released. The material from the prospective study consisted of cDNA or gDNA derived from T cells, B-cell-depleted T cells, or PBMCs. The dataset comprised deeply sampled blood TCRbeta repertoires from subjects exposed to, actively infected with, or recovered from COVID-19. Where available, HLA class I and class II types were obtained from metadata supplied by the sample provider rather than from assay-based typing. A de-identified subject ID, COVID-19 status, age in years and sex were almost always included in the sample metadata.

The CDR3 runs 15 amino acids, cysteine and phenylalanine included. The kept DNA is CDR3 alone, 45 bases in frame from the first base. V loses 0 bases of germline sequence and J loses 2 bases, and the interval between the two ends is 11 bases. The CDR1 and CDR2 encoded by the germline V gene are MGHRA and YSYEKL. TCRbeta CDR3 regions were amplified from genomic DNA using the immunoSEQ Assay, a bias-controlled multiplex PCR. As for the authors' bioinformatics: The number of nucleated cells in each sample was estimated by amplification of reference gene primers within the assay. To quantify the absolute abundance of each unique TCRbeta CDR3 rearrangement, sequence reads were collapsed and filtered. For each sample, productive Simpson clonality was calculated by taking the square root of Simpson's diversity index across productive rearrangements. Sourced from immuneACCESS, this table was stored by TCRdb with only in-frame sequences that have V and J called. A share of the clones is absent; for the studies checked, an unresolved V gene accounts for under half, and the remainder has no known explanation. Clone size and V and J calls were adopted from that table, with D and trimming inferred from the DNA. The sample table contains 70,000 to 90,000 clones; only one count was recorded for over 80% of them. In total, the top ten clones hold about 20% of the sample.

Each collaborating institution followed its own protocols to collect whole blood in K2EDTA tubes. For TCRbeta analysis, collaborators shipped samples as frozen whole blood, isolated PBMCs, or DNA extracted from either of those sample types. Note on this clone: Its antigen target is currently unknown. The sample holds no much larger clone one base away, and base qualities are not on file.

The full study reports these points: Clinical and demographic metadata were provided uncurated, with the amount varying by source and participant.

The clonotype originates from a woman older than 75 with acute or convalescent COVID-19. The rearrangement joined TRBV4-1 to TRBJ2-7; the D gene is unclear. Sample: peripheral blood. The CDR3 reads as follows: CASSQDTSLTYEQYF. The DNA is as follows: TGCGCCAGCAGCCAAGATACCTCTCTAACCTACGAGCAGTACTTC.